Below are 13 T cell receptor beta chains sequenced from a single sample in a study of vaccination effects on CD4 cells after COVID-19. Culture lasted 10 days before CD4+ T cell isolation. Either the mRNA-1273 or the BNT162b2 vaccine was given to participants as two doses. Method: immunoSEQ multiplex PCR; TCRdb's copy keeps in-frame clones and lacks some. This sample has around 46,000 clones, with around 70% found just once. Antigen specificity for these receptors is unknown. Sample: CD4+ T cells from PBMCs cultured without peptide, taken after COVID-19 vaccination. The receptors were gathered from a human donor who received a COVID-19 vaccine.

Judged by abundance, this clone is medium-sized (0.01 to 0.1%). The chain joins TRBV27 to TRBJ2-7; 10 bases fit TRBD1. The V segment lost 6 bases and the J segment 3 bases; nucleotides outside the gene matches: 14. The CDR3 runs 17 residues. Germline CDR1 MNHEY, CDR2 SMNVEV (reference sequence). Written as DNA, the CDR3 is TGTGCCAGCAGCCAAAAGGGGACAGGGGTTCGGGACTACGAGCAGTACTTC. This gives the protein CASSQKGTGVRDYEQYF.

This chain uses TRBV6-5 with TRBJ2-1, with TRBD2 matching 8 bases. Germline-derived CDR1 and CDR2 are MNHEY and SVGAGI. The CDR3 is 15 residues long. V lost 7 bases, J lost 8 bases, and 13 bases stayed unmatched. CDR3 residues: CASTRGGSGGHEQFF. CDR3 coding DNA: TGTGCCAGCACCAGAGGCGGAAGCGGGGGTCATGAGCAGTTCTTC.

The chain couples TRBV13 to TRBJ2-3; perhaps TRBD1 as D (5 bases). With 3 bases removed from V and 4 bases from J, the gap between germline ends came to 11 bases. Per germline, CDR1 PRHDT and CDR2 FYEKMQ (reference sequence). The CDR3 is 14 amino acids. For the CDR3, the DNA is TGTGCCAGCAGCTTGGTGGACACGCCAGATACGCAGTATTTT. The encoded protein is CASSLVDTPDTQYF.

In its sample, this clone was seen a few times. This rearrangement joins TRBV11-3 to TRBJ1-1, with D unresolved. The germline gives CDR1 SGHNT, CDR2 YENEEA. CDR3 length: 14 residues. The V end lost 4 bases, the J end lost 0 bases, and 9 bases lay between the germline ends. CDR3 in amino acids: CASSSSDMNTEAFF. DNA for the CDR3: TGTGCCAGCAGCTCCTCAGATATGAACACTGAAGCTTTCTTT.

The gene calls are TRBV4-1 and TRBJ2-1; 11 bases map to TRBD2. Germline CDR1 reads MGHRA; CDR2 reads YSYEKL. With V trimmed by 1 base and J by 10 bases, 15 bases remained unmatched. The CDR3 consists of 18 residues. In DNA form, the CDR3 reads TGCGCCAGCAGCCAAGGGGGACTAGCGGTTCTCCGCCCTGGGGAGCAGTTCTTC. Translation: CASSQGGLAVLRPGEQFF.

The chain joins TRBV19 to TRBJ1-6; D is ambiguous. Germline CDR1 is LNHDA and CDR2 is SQIVND (reference sequence). The V end was cut by 2 bases, the J end by 11 bases, with 22 bases between. This CDR3 is built from 17 residues. The CDR3, as DNA: TGTGCCAGTAGTATATCCCTTCGACCTCGAGGTGTTACACCCCTCCACTTT. Its translation is CASSISLRPRGVTPLHF.

This rearrangement joins TRBV7-9 to TRBJ2-2; D possibly uses TRBD1 or TRBD2 (5 bases each). This CDR3 spans 15 amino acids. V was cut by 5 bases and J by 5 bases, with 15 bases left in between. CDR1 SEHNR and CDR2 FQNEAQ come from the germline V gene (reference sequence). The CDR3 sequence: CASSSREKITGELFF. CDR3 in DNA: TGTGCCAGCAGCAGCAGGGAGAAGATAACCGGGGAGCTGTTTTTT.

V gene TRBV4-2 combines with J gene TRBJ2-3; the match to TRBD2 covers 10 bases. Germline V gene lookup returns CDR1 LGHNA and CDR2 YNFKEQ. The length of the CDR3 is 18 residues. Germline trimming cut 5 bases from V and 1 base from J; bases unmatched to any gene: 12. CDR3 sequence: CASSERGPSGGGTDTQYF. DNA for the CDR3: TGTGCCAGCAGCGAAAGAGGACCTAGCGGGGGCGGCACAGATACGCAGTATTTT.

This chain links TRBV2 with TRBJ2-5; TRBD2 matches 12 bases. V lost 6 bases, J lost 8 bases, and 10 bases stayed unmatched. The CDR3 is 15 residues long. Germline assignment: CDR1 SNHLY and CDR2 FYNNEI. Here the CDR3 reads CASRERTSGTLTQYF. The CDR3 bases are TGTGCCAGCAGGGAACGGACTAGCGGGACCCTTACCCAGTACTTC.

The rearrangement uses TRBV15 and TRBJ1-1; D is unresolved. The CDR3 consists of 17 residues. Trimming took off 3 bases at V and 4 bases at J, with 21 bases between the two ends. Germline loops: CDR1 LNHNV, CDR2 YYDKDF (reference sequence). DNA of the CDR3: TGTGCCACCAGCAGCCTCTCCTGGACCCCTTTTGCCACTGAAGCTTTCTTT. This gives the protein CATSSLSWTPFATEAFF.

The rearrangement joins TRBV28 to TRBJ2-1; unclear D gene. CDR1 MDHEN and CDR2 SYDVKM come from the germline V gene. The CDR3 has 17 amino acids. V dropped 2 bases and J dropped 0 bases, with 14 bases sitting between them. Here the CDR3 reads CASSLMVLVGSYNEQFF. DNA of the CDR3: TGTGCCAGCAGTTTAATGGTTTTGGTAGGCTCCTACAATGAGCAGTTCTTC.

The chain carries TRBV2 and TRBJ2-3; D possibly matches TRBD1 or TRBD2 (5 bases each). Germline V gene sequence: CDR1 SNHLY, CDR2 FYNNEI. Trimming pared 3 bases from V and 9 bases from J, leaving 7 bases between. This CDR3 is built from 11 residues. This CDR3 is CASSEGPTQYF. The CDR3 nucleotides are TGTGCCAGCAGTGAGGGACCGACGCAGTATTTT.

The chain couples TRBV12-5 to TRBJ1-2; 10 bases map to TRBD1. The CDR3 loop spans 16 amino acids. Germline-derived CDR1 and CDR2 are LGHNT and FRNRAP. V lost 1 base, J lost 2 bases, and 4 bases stayed unmatched. The CDR3 loop reads CASGLAPGQGNYGYTF. The CDR3 DNA follows: TGTGCTAGTGGTTTGGCCCCGGGACAGGGGAACTATGGCTACACCTTC.